The 10 T cell receptor beta chains listed next were all sequenced from one sample in a study of blood T cell repertoires in COVID-19. Repertoires were generated with immunoSEQ multiplex PCR, while TCRdb's copy carries only in-frame clones and drops some. The table includes just over 70,000 clones, 90% to 95% detected once. The sequencing sample was made of peripheral blood. The receptors were sampled from a human donor in a cohort sampled during active COVID-19.

The chain employs TRBV5-6 and TRBJ1-3, with D uncertain. Looked up from germline, CDR1 is SGHDT and CDR2 is YYEEEE. The V and J ends lost 0 bases and 0 bases respectively, with 7 bases between them. The CDR3 spans 15 residues. The CDR3 loop is CASSLDPISGNTIYF. The CDR3 region has the DNA TGTGCCAGCAGCTTGGATCCCATCTCTGGAAACACCATATATTTT.

The V and J genes are TRBV19 and TRBJ1-3; no clear D. Germline CDR1 is LNHDA and CDR2 is SQIVND (reference sequence). The CDR3 extends over 17 amino acids. The V end was cut by 3 bases, the J end by 0 bases, with 15 bases between. The CDR3 region is CASSIFRTPSSGNTIYF. DNA for the CDR3: TGTGCCAGTAGTATCTTCAGGACTCCCAGCTCTGGAAACACCATATATTTT.

This chain uses TRBV2 with TRBJ1-6, with TRBD1 matching over 7 bases. The CDR3 contains 17 residues. The V gene's germline CDR1 is SNHLY and CDR2 FYNNEI. V was pared by 1 base and J by 3 bases, with 6 bases of the junction left unmatched. In DNA form, the CDR3 reads TGTGCCAGCAGTGAAGTTCTAGGGGACAGCTATAATTCACCCCTCCACTTT. Translation: CASSEVLGDSYNSPLHF.

V usage is TRBV27 and J usage is TRBJ1-1, with D uncertain. Trimming shortened V by 2 bases and J by 1 base, and 8 bases separated the two germline ends. The germline V gene has CDR1 MNHEY and CDR2 SMNVEV (reference sequence). The CDR3 contains 14 residues. The CDR3: CASSLSPRNTEAFF. Here the CDR3 DNA reads TGTGCCAGCAGTTTAAGTCCGAGGAACACTGAAGCTTTCTTT.

This chain links TRBV30 with TRBJ2-7; TRBD1 aligns across 7 bases. J was trimmed by 1 base and V by 8 bases; bases with no gene match: 8. Germline-derived CDR1 and CDR2 are GTSNPN and SVGIG (reference sequence). The CDR3 is 13 amino acids. DNA of the CDR3: TGTGCCGGCAGACAGGGAACTTCCTACGAGCAGTACTTC. Its translation is CAGRQGTSYEQYF.

The chain combines TRBV2 with TRBJ2-7; the match to TRBD1 covers 9 bases. The CDR3 runs 13 residues. Germline values: CDR1 SNHLY, CDR2 FYNNEI. The trim removed 6 bases at V and 5 bases at J, leaving 5 bases unmatched. The CDR3 DNA sequence: TGTGCCAGCAGGGGGACAGGGTCGAACGAGCAGTACTTC. Its translation: CASRGTGSNEQYF.

With regard to this clone: This sample includes further DNA sequences coding for the same CDR3. The J gene is TRBJ1-1, the V gene TRBV12-3 or TRBV12-4; D not certain. The CDR3 has 13 amino acids. Trimming cost V 3 bases and J 0 bases, with 5 bases left between them. The CDR3 spells CASSFQVNTEAFF. DNA for the CDR3: TGTGCCAGCAGTTTTCAGGTGAACACTGAAGCTTTCTTT.

This clone occurred once. The V call is TRBV4-3, the J call TRBJ1-4; TRBD1 agrees at 7 bases. The CDR3 runs to 15 residues. Germline-derived CDR1 and CDR2 are LGHNA and YSLEER. After removal of 2 bases from V and 3 bases from J, the junction contained 3 bases not matched to a gene. CDR3 sequence (DNA): TGCGCCAGCAGCCAATTCAGGGGGGCTAATGAAAAACTGTTTTTT. Its protein is CASSQFRGANEKLFF.

The CDR3: CASSPRTDYGYTF. In DNA, the CDR3 is TGTGCCAGCAGTCCCCGGACAGATTATGGCTACACCTTC. The chain combines TRBV27 with TRBJ1-2; possible D gene TRBD1, 6 bases. Between the trimmed V and J ends, which lost 5 bases and 5 bases, there was a span of 12 bases. This CDR3 has 13 residues. Germline CDR1 is MNHEY and CDR2 is SMNVEV (reference sequence).

This sequence joins TRBV2 and TRBJ1-2; D ambiguous. Germline CDR1 reads SNHLY; CDR2 reads FYNNEI. This CDR3 contains 14 residues. V lost 1 base and J lost 3, with 9 bases in between. The CDR3 loop reads CASSEDSNYYGYTF. CDR3 DNA sequence: TGTGCCAGCAGTGAAGACAGCAATTACTATGGCTACACCTTC.